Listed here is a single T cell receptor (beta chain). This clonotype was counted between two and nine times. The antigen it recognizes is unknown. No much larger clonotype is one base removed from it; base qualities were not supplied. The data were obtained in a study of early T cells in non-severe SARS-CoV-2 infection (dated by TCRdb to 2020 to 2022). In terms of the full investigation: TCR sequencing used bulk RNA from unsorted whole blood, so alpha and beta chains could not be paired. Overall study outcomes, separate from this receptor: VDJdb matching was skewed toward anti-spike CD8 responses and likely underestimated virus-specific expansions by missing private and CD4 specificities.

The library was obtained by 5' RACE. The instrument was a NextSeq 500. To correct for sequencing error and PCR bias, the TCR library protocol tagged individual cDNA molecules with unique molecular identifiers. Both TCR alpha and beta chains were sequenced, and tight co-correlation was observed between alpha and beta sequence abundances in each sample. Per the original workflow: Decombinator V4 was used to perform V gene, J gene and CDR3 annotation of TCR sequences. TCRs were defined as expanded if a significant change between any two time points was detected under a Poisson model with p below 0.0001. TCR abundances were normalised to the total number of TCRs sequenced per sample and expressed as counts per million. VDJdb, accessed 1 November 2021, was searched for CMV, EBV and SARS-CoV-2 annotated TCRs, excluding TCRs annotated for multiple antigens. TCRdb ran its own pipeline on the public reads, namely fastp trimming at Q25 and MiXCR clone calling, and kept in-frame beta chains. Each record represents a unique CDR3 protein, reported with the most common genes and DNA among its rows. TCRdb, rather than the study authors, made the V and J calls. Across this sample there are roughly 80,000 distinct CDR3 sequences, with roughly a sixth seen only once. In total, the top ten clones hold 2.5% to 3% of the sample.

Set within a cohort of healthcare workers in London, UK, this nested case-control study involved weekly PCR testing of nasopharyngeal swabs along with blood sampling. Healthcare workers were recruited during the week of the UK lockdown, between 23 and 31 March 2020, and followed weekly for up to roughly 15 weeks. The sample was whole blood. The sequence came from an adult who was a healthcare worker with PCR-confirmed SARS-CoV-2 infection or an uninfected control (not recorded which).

The nucleotide sequence reads as follows: TGTGCCAGCAGTTTTCGCGGGGCACGGACTGAAGCTTTCTTT. This translates into CASSFRGARTEAFF. The rearrangement combines TRBV12-3 or TRBV12-4 with TRBJ1-1, with a weak D call of TRBD1 (5 bases match). Measured from the cysteine to the phenylalanine, the CDR3 is 14 residues long. Only the CDR3 portion is preserved as DNA: 42 bases, with reading frame beginning at the first base. Trimming removed 3 bases from V and 5 bases from J, leaving 13 bases between the germline ends.